These T cell receptor beta chains were read from a single sample in a study of CD8+ T cells in alopecia areata. The table came from immunoSEQ multiplex PCR; TCRdb's copy has only in-frame clones and leaves some out. The sample yields around 250,000 clones, under 70% seen once. The sequences come from CD4+ T cells sorted from blood, collected at week 0. The receptors shown here come from a human donor with alopecia areata. CDR3s include the opening cysteine and the closing phenylalanine or tryptophan. A D gene is named only where the DNA matches it firmly. Only part of the rows carry a size: once, few, many, or a class if the clone is expanded.

-	TRBV30	TRBD1	TRBJ1-4	CAWGKKTGVREKLFF	TGTGCCTGGGGAAAGAAGACAGGGGTTCGTGAAAAACTGTTTTTT
few	TRBV19	-	TRBJ2-3	CASSPSMQGKQYF	TGTGCCAGTAGTCCCTCCATGCAGGGGAAGCAGTATTTT
few	TRBV6-6	-	TRBJ2-5	CASSTQGQETQYF	TGTGCCAGCAGTACGCAGGGACAAGAGACCCAGTACTTC
-	TRBV30	TRBD2	TRBJ2-3	CAWEGLAGTDTQYF	TGTGCCTGGGAGGGACTAGCGGGCACAGATACGCAGTATTTT
once	TRBV2	-	TRBJ1-4	CASRVPGWGNEKLFF	TGTGCCAGCAGAGTCCCAGGGTGGGGTAATGAAAAACTGTTTTTT
-	TRBV7-2	-	TRBJ1-5	CASSLQDRDQPQHF	TGTGCCAGCAGCTTACAGGACAGAGATCAGCCCCAGCATTTT
few	TRBV29-1	TRBD2	TRBJ2-7	CSVCLAGNYEQYF	TGCAGCGTTTGCCTAGCGGGGAACTACGAGCAGTACTTC
-	TRBV4-1	TRBD2	TRBJ2-7	CASSQGLLAGISYEQYF	TGCGCCAGCAGCCAAGGACTCCTAGCGGGTATCTCCTACGAGCAGTACTTC
-	TRBV7-9	TRBD1	TRBJ2-5	CASSLGQGQETQYF	TGTGCCAGCAGCTTAGGACAGGGCCAAGAGACCCAGTACTTC
-	TRBV6-5	-	TRBJ1-2	CASSYSSPLQGYGYTF	TGTGCCAGCAGTTACTCGAGTCCTCTGCAGGGATATGGCTACACCTTC
-	TRBV30	-	TRBJ1-6	CAWSVRREESPLHF	TGTGCCTGGAGTGTACGCAGGGAGGAATCACCCCTCCACTTT
-	TRBV29-1	TRBD1	TRBJ1-2	CSVTTQGAGGYTF	TGCAGCGTTACGACACAGGGGGCGGGTGGCTACACCTTC
-	TRBV29-1	-	TRBJ1-1	CSVEYPLGTEAFF	TGCAGCGTTGAGTACCCCCTGGGCACTGAAGCTTTCTTT
-	TRBV10-1	-	TRBJ1-6	CASSGGRGPLHF	TGCGCCAGCAGTGGAGGTCGGGGACCCCTCCACTTT
-	TRBV11-2	-	TRBJ1-2	CASSLAGSDYGYTF	TGTGCCAGCAGCTTAGCGGGCTCCGACTATGGCTACACCTTC
-	TRBV15	TRBD1	TRBJ2-7	CATSRAGTGRHEQYF	TGTGCCACCAGCAGAGCCGGGACAGGTCGACACGAGCAGTACTTC
-	TRBV10-3	TRBD1	TRBJ2-5	CAISELGQGQETQYF	TGTGCCATCAGTGAGTTGGGACAGGGCCAAGAGACCCAGTACTTC
-	TRBV9	TRBD2	TRBJ2-1	CASSVASSGGSDEQFF	TGTGCCAGCAGCGTAGCATCTAGCGGGGGGAGTGATGAGCAGTTCTTC
-	TRBV4-3	TRBD1	TRBJ2-1	CASSQDVDREVNEQFF	TGCGCCAGCAGCCAAGATGTGGACAGGGAGGTCAATGAGCAGTTCTTC
-	TRBV5-6	TRBD2	TRBJ2-5	CASSFGGAQETQYF	TGTGCCAGCAGCTTCGGGGGGGCCCAAGAGACCCAGTACTTC
once	TRBV30	-	TRBJ1-2	CAWTLDFYGYTF	TGTGCCTGGACTTTAGATTTCTATGGCTACACCTTC
-	TRBV29-1	TRBD2	TRBJ2-7	CSVASGAYEQYF	TGCAGCGTGGCTAGCGGCGCCTACGAGCAGTACTTC
-	TRBV29-1	-	TRBJ1-1	CSVEFRGNTEAFF	TGCAGCGTTGAATTTAGGGGGAACACTGAAGCTTTCTTT
few	TRBV5-4	TRBD1	TRBJ2-1	CASSWEGTGGFNEQFF	TGTGCCAGCAGCTGGGAGGGGACAGGGGGATTCAATGAGCAGTTCTTC
-	TRBV23-1	-	TRBJ2-5	CASSQSSGRASQETQYF	TGCGCCAGCAGTCAATCGAGTGGTAGGGCCAGCCAAGAGACCCAGTACTTC
-	TRBV30	TRBD1	TRBJ2-5	CAWSRQGRETQYF	TGTGCCTGGAGTCGACAGGGACGGGAGACCCAGTACTTC
once	TRBV5-6	-	TRBJ1-6	CASSLNRLKNSPLHF	TGTGCCAGCAGCCTAAACAGGTTAAAGAATTCACCCCTCCACTTT
-	TRBV29-1	-	TRBJ2-3	CSVAGGLADTQYF	TGCAGCGTTGCCGGGGGGCTAGCAGATACGCAGTATTTT
-	TRBV13	-	TRBJ1-2	CASSFREYGYTF	TGTGCCAGCAGCTTCCGGGAGTATGGCTACACCTTC
-	TRBV7-9	-	TRBJ2-3	CASSDLPDTDTQYF	TGTGCCAGCAGCGATCTCCCCGACACAGATACGCAGTATTTT
-	TRBV30	-	TRBJ1-5	CAWSGGDSNQPQHF	TGTGCCTGGAGTGGCGGTGATAGCAATCAGCCCCAGCATTTT
-	TRBV5-1	-	TRBJ2-7	CASSLEVSSGQYF	TGCGCCAGCAGCTTGGAGGTTTCATCGGGGCAGTACTTC
-	TRBV7-6	-	TRBJ1-6	CASSPGGDENSPLHF	TGTGCCAGCAGCCCGGGGGGGGATGAAAATTCACCCCTCCACTTT
few	TRBV9	-	TRBJ2-1	CASSAAQYNEQFF	TGTGCCAGCAGCGCCGCCCAGTACAATGAGCAGTTCTTC
few	TRBV4-3	-	TRBJ2-3	CASSQSPYSTDTQYF	TGCGCCAGCAGCCAGAGTCCCTATAGCACAGATACGCAGTATTTT
few	TRBV19	-	TRBJ1-1	CASSIRNGNTEAFF	TGTGCCAGTAGTATAAGGAACGGGAACACTGAAGCTTTCTTT
-	TRBV29-1	-	TRBJ2-5	CSVLLETQYF	TGCAGCGTCTTATTAGAGACCCAGTACTTC
-	TRBV9	-	TRBJ2-5	CASSVRSGGAGDGTQYF	TGTGCCAGCAGCGTACGTTCGGGGGGCGCAGGGGATGGGACCCAGTACTTC
few	TRBV7-9	TRBD1	TRBJ1-1	CASSPPGQGFPRNTEAFF	TGTGCCAGCAGCCCCCCCGGACAGGGGTTTCCGAGGAACACTGAAGCTTTCTTT
-	TRBV2	-	TRBJ2-7	CASNPGPREQYF	TGTGCCAGCAATCCAGGGCCCCGGGAGCAGTACTTC
-	TRBV18	-	TRBJ2-4	CASSPPSLNIQYF	TGTGCCAGCTCACCACCTTCTTTAAACATTCAGTACTTC
few	TRBV25-1	-	TRBJ2-5	CASSEARGKELRGETQYF	TGTGCCAGCAGTGAGGCCAGGGGAAAAGAGTTGAGAGGGGAGACCCAGTACTTC
-	TRBV29-1	-	TRBJ2-1	CSVEGGSSYNEQFF	TGCAGCGTAGAGGGGGGGAGCTCCTACAATGAGCAGTTCTTC
-	TRBV12-5	-	TRBJ1-5	CASGLTGQGQPQHF	TGTGCTAGTGGTTTGACGGGTCAGGGGCAGCCCCAGCATTTT
-	TRBV5-1	-	TRBJ2-6	CASSLDLGPGANVLTF	TGCGCCAGCAGCTTGGACCTGGGCCCTGGGGCCAACGTCCTGACTTTC